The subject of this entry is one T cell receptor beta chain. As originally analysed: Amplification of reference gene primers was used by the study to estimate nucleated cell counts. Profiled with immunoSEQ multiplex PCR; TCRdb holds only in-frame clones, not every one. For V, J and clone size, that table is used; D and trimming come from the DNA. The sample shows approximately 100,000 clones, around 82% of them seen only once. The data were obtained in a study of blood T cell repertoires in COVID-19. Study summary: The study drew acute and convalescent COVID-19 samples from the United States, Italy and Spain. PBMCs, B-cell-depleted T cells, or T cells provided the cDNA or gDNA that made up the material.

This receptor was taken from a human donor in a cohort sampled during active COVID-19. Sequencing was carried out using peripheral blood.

CDR3 loop: CASSLDRAYGYTF. CDR3 coding DNA: TGTGCCAGCAGCCTAGACAGGGCCTATGGCTACACCTTC. The chain combines TRBV27 with TRBJ1-2; TRBD1 matches at 7 bases. The CDR3 length is 13 residues. Germline CDR1 reads MNHEY; CDR2 reads SMNVEV (reference sequence). With 6 bases clipped from V and 4 bases from J, the junction kept 5 bases outside the gene matches.